A single sample gave rise to the 30 T cell receptor beta chains below, sequenced in a study of blood T cell repertoires in COVID-19. Profiling relied on immunoSEQ multiplex PCR, and the TCRdb table lists in-frame clones only, not all of them. In the table there are 150,000 to 180,000 clones, around 85% of which are singletons. Sequencing input: peripheral blood. These TCRs come from a man between 60 and 75 years old with COVID-19, enrolled during active disease.

The V and J genes are TRBV14 and TRBJ1-4, with D perhaps TRBD1 (6 bases). Germline CDR1 reads SGHDN; CDR2 reads FVKESK. The CDR3 is 13 residues long. V lost 4 bases, J lost 7 bases, and 10 bases lay in between. The CDR3 DNA reads as TGTGCCAGCAGCCGAGGGGGGGTTGAAAAACTGTTTTTT. Encoded protein: CASSRGGVEKLFF.

CDR3 sequence (DNA): TGTGCCAGCAGTTTAGCCCCTCCGGGACAGGGTTGGACAGATACGCAGTATTTT. Translating gives CASSLAPPGQGWTDTQYF. The chain uses TRBV27 and TRBJ2-3; 9 positions match TRBD1. J lost 3 bases, V lost 2 bases, and 12 bases had no gene match. The CDR3 loop spans 18 amino acids. CDR1 and CDR2 from the germline V gene are MNHEY and SMNVEV (reference sequence).

The V call is TRBV5-6, the J call TRBJ1-3; D remains ambiguous. The CDR3 spans 15 residues. V was shortened by 4 bases and J by 0 bases, with 11 bases between the two germline ends. CDR1 and CDR2 from the germline V gene are SGHDT and YYEEEE. The CDR3, as DNA: TGTGCCAGCAGCCCAGACGGGGTCTCTGGAAACACCATATATTTT. It specifies CASSPDGVSGNTIYF.

The V and J genes are TRBV29-1 and TRBJ1-6; D is perhaps TRBD1 (5 bases). Germline V gene data show CDR1 as SQVTM and CDR2 as ANQGSEA. CDR3 size: 13 residues. The V end was cut by 0 bases, the J end by 8 bases, with 8 bases between. The CDR3 sequence: CSVEETRDSPLHF. For the CDR3, the DNA is TGCAGCGTTGAAGAGACCAGGGATTCACCCCTCCACTTT.

This chain links TRBV4-3 with TRBJ2-5; TRBD2 agrees at 9 bases. The CDR3 consists of 16 residues. Unmatched junction bases numbered 5, after V lost 1 base and J lost 2 bases. CDR1 and CDR2 from the germline V gene are LGHNA and YSLEER. The CDR3 nucleotides are TGCGCCAGCAGCCAAGTACTAGCGGGCGGACAAGAGACCCAGTACTTC. This gives the protein CASSQVLAGGQETQYF.

Concerning this clone itself: A much larger clone differs by one base, so this may be a read error. The chain uses TRBV27 and TRBJ1-2; D gene unclear. Germline V lookup: CDR1 MNHEY, CDR2 SMNVEV (reference sequence). The CDR3 is 14 residues long. V was trimmed by 6 bases and J by 5 bases, leaving 16 bases between them. This CDR3 reads CASRSQLGHYGYTF. In DNA, the CDR3 is TGTGCCAGCAGATCTCAGTTGGGCCATTATGGCTACACCTTC.

This chain links TRBV11-2 with TRBJ1-5, with D possibly matching TRBD1 (5 bases). The germline gives CDR1 SGHAT, CDR2 FQNNGV. Trimming stripped 1 base from V and 5 bases from J, with 12 bases between. This CDR3 is built from 15 residues. CDR3 sequence (DNA): TGTGCCAGCAGCTTAGGGGCAGGGTGGGATCAGCCCCAGCATTTT. Translated, it gives CASSLGAGWDQPQHF.

On this clone: The sample carries other DNA sequences with the same CDR3. J is TRBJ1-2 and V is TRBV18; D is possibly TRBD1 (5 bases). V was cut by 2 bases and J by 3 bases, with 7 bases left in between. Germline CDR1 is KGHSH and CDR2 is LQKENI. This CDR3 comprises 13 residues. CDR3 DNA sequence: TGTGCCAGCTCACCAGGAGGGGACTATGGCTACACCTTC. As protein: CASSPGGDYGYTF. Complete variable domain (other parts from reference TRBV18 and TRBJ1-2): NAGVMQNPRHLVRRRGQEARLRCSPMKGHSHVYWYRQLPEEGLKFMVYLQKENIIDESGMPKERFSAEFPKEGPSILRIQQVVRGDSAAYFCASSPGGDYGYTFGSGTRLTVV.

The chain carries TRBV11-3 and TRBJ1-1; a weak D match, TRBD1 (6 bases). The CDR3 spans 12 residues. The V end was cut by 5 bases, the J end by 8 bases, with 12 bases between. The germline CDR1 and CDR2 sequences are SGHNT and YENEEA. The CDR3 is CASSQTGWEAFF. The CDR3 coding sequence is TGTGCCAGCAGCCAGACAGGATGGGAAGCTTTCTTT.

The J gene is TRBJ1-1, the V gene TRBV6-5, with TRBD1 identical over 7 bases. CDR1 and CDR2 from the germline V gene are MNHEY and SVGAGI. V shed 7 bases, J shed 11 bases, and the junction held 13 bases outside the gene matches. This CDR3 region has 13 residues. This CDR3 reads CASTSRGQRSAFF. The CDR3 DNA reads TGTGCCAGCACCTCAAGGGGACAGAGGTCGGCTTTCTTT.

The V gene is TRBV2, the J gene TRBJ2-1, with unresolved D. Trimming took off 3 bases at V and 0 bases at J, with 9 bases between the two ends. The germline V gene has CDR1 SNHLY and CDR2 FYNNEI. The CDR3 extends over 15 amino acids. This chain's CDR3 is CASSERPGSYNEQFF. The CDR3 DNA sequence: TGTGCCAGCAGTGAGAGGCCGGGCTCCTACAATGAGCAGTTCTTC.

This rearrangement joins TRBV7-2 to TRBJ1-2; D not resolved. Trimming pared 1 base from V and 3 bases from J, leaving 12 bases between. The CDR3 loop spans 15 amino acids. CDR1 is SGHTA, CDR2 FQGNSA, per germline. CDR3 in DNA: TGTGCCAGCAGCTTAGTAAAGGTGGGCTACTATGGCTACACCTTC. Its translation: CASSLVKVGYYGYTF.

The chain couples TRBV3-1 (or the pseudogene TRBV3-2) to TRBJ1-1; possibly TRBD1 for D (6 bases). V was trimmed by 3 bases and J by 7 bases, leaving 9 bases between them. This CDR3 region has 12 residues. Looked up from germline, CDR1 is LGHDT and CDR2 is YNNKEL (reference sequence). The CDR3 DNA is TGTGCCAGCAGCCAGGTAGGGGGTGAAGCTTTCTTT. Residues: CASSQVGGEAFF.

This chain uses TRBV5-1 with TRBJ1-1; TRBD1 is a possible D gene (6 bases). The germline V gene encodes CDR1 SGHRS and CDR2 YFSETQ. V shed 0 bases and J shed 1 base, with 10 bases lying between them. This CDR3 has 15 amino acids. DNA for the CDR3: TGCGCCAGCAGCTTGGTGGCGGGGGCGAACACTGAAGCTTTCTTT. It encodes CASSLVAGANTEAFF.

The chain employs TRBV27 and TRBJ1-2; D is unclear. The V and J ends lost 0 bases and 7 bases respectively, with 12 bases between them. This CDR3 is 14 amino acids long. Germline V lookup: CDR1 MNHEY, CDR2 SMNVEV (reference sequence). DNA for the CDR3: TGTGCCAGCAGTTTATCGGCCGGGGTAGGTGGCTACACCTTC. Its translation is CASSLSAGVGGYTF.

This chain uses TRBV5-4 with TRBJ2-3, with 8 bases aligning to TRBD2. The CDR3 has 13 residues. Losses at the gene ends were 3 bases for V and 4 bases for J; bases not matched to a gene: 1. The germline V gene encodes CDR1 SGHNT and CDR2 YYREEE (reference sequence). The CDR3 DNA sequence: TGTGCCAGCAGCTCCGGGGGGGCAGATACGCAGTATTTT. Amino acids: CASSSGGADTQYF.

The rearrangement joins TRBV19 to TRBJ1-1; maybe TRBD1 (5 bases). Per germline, CDR1 LNHDA and CDR2 SQIVND (reference sequence). With 10 bases removed from V and 1 base from J, the gap between germline ends came to 10 bases. The CDR3 contains 12 residues. In DNA form, the CDR3 reads TGTGCCACCAGGGACTGGAACACTGAAGCTTTCTTT. This gives the protein CATRDWNTEAFF.

This chain connects TRBV4-2 to TRBJ2-7; 13 nucleotides line up with TRBD2. This CDR3 has 18 amino acids. The V gene's germline CDR1 is LGHNA and CDR2 YNFKEQ. Losses at the gene ends were 4 bases for V and 7 bases for J; bases not matched to a gene: 16. CDR3 coding DNA: TGTGCCAGCAGCCGAGGGACAGGGGGGACTAGCGGGGTCCGGGAGCAGTACTTC. It yields the protein CASSRGTGGTSGVREQYF.

This chain links TRBV7-9 with TRBJ1-2; 7 nucleotides agree with TRBD1. This CDR3 is 14 amino acids long. Looked up from germline, CDR1 is SEHNR and CDR2 is FQNEAQ (reference sequence). V lost 5 bases to trimming and J lost 5 bases; unmatched junction nucleotides: 8. CDR3 bases: TGTGCCAGCAGCATACAGGGGATGTTTTATGGCTACACCTTC. It translates to CASSIQGMFYGYTF.

V gene TRBV30 combines with J gene TRBJ1-1; TRBD1 agrees at 12 bases. The CDR3 runs to 18 residues. The junction had 12 bases not matched to a gene; V was cut back by 0 bases and J by 4 bases. Germline V gene sequence: CDR1 GTSNPN, CDR2 SVGIG (reference sequence). The CDR3 reads CAWSVRGGQGASSTEAFF. The CDR3 nucleotides read TGTGCCTGGAGTGTACGGGGGGGACAGGGGGCATCGAGCACTGAAGCTTTCTTT.

This clone was recorded once. The chain has TRBV28 and TRBJ1-4; tentative D call: TRBD1 (6 bases). V dropped 6 bases and J dropped 10 bases, with 15 bases sitting between them. Germline V lookup: CDR1 MDHEN, CDR2 SYDVKM. This CDR3 is built from 13 residues. The CDR3 DNA reads TGTGCCAGCAGCCCAGGGGCTGTAGGAAAACTGTTTTTT. It translates to CASSPGAVGKLFF.

The V and J genes are TRBV4-3 and TRBJ2-3; 9 bases map to TRBD2. Per the germline V gene, CDR1 is LGHNA and CDR2 is YSLEER. With V trimmed by 4 bases and J by 0 bases, 2 bases remained unmatched. This CDR3 has 15 amino acids. The CDR3 nucleotides read TGCGCCAGCAGCCCGACTAGCGGAAGCACAGATACGCAGTATTTT. Amino acids: CASSPTSGSTDTQYF.

The chain has TRBV9 and TRBJ1-2; 7 nucleotides align to TRBD1. V lost 3 bases to trimming and J lost 5 bases; unmatched junction nucleotides: 7. CDR1 SGDLS and CDR2 YYNGEE come from the germline V gene. This CDR3 contains 14 residues. The CDR3 region has the DNA TGTGCCAGCAGCGCTAGACAGGGTGGGTATGGCTACACCTTC. Protein: CASSARQGGYGYTF.

V gene TRBV19 combines with J gene TRBJ2-7, with D perhaps TRBD1 (6 bases). In germline, CDR1 is LNHDA, CDR2 SQIVND (reference sequence). V was cut by 6 bases and J by 4 bases, with 13 bases left in between. The CDR3 has 13 amino acids. CDR3 DNA: TGTGCCAGTAGCACAGGGACCTGGTACGAGCAGTACTTC. Its protein is CASSTGTWYEQYF. Looking up the rest from reference TRBV19 and TRBJ2-7 gives the full variable domain: DGGITQSPKYLFRKEGQNVTLSCEQNLNHDAMYWYRQDPGQGLRLIYYSQIVNDFQKGDIAEGYSVSREKKESFPLTVTSAQKNPTAFYLCASSTGTWYEQYFGPGTRLTVT.

The CDR3 DNA reads as TGTGCCACCTCGGGACAGGCGAGCAATCAGCCCCAGCATTTT. Its protein is CATSGQASNQPQHF. The chain links TRBV19 to TRBJ1-5; 8 bases match TRBD1. This CDR3 spans 14 amino acids. With 10 bases clipped from V and 1 base from J, the junction kept 6 bases outside the gene matches. CDR1 is LNHDA and CDR2 is SQIVND in the germline V gene (reference sequence).

This clone ranks as medium-sized (0.01 to 0.1%). The rearrangement uses TRBV7-9 and TRBJ1-5; D call uncertain. Germline assignment: CDR1 SEHNR and CDR2 FQNEAQ (reference sequence). The CDR3 has 15 residues. The V gene lost 2 bases and the J gene lost 4 bases, with 12 bases spanning the gap. The CDR3 here is CASSLTVSGNQPQHF. CDR3 in DNA: TGTGCCAGCAGCTTAACAGTATCGGGGAATCAGCCCCAGCATTTT.

CDR3 sequence: CASSQSWQNNEKLFF. The CDR3 DNA follows: TGTGCCAGCAGCCAATCGTGGCAGAATAATGAAAAACTGTTTTTT. This chain joins TRBV3-1 (or the pseudogene TRBV3-2) and TRBJ1-4, with unresolved D. V lost 2 bases, J lost 4 bases, and 11 bases lay in between. This CDR3 has 15 amino acids. Germline loops: CDR1 LGHDT, CDR2 YNNKEL (reference sequence).

The chain carries TRBV10-3 and TRBJ2-1, with 10 bases identical to TRBD1. The CDR3 runs 15 residues. Germline V lookup: CDR1 ENHRY, CDR2 SYGVKD. The J segment lost 9 bases and the V segment lost 6 bases, leaving 11 bases of the junction unmatched. CDR3: CAIRPGQGDVFEQFF. CDR3 DNA sequence: TGTGCCATCAGGCCCGGACAGGGGGATGTGTTTGAGCAGTTCTTC.

The chain uses TRBV28 and TRBJ1-5, with 9 nucleotides matching TRBD1. Germline V lookup: CDR1 MDHEN, CDR2 SYDVKM. There are 16 residues in the CDR3. The V gene end was trimmed by 4 bases and the J gene end by 7 bases; junction bases not matched to a gene: 11. CDR3 coding DNA: TGTGCCAGCAGTTCCCCAGCCGGGACAGGGAAACAGCCCCAGCATTTT. It specifies CASSSPAGTGKQPQHF.

The chain employs TRBV20-1 and TRBJ1-2; D is undetermined. Germline V gene lookup returns CDR1 DFQATT and CDR2 SNEGSKA (reference sequence). Trimming stripped 6 bases from V and 3 bases from J, with 2 bases between. The CDR3 extends over 9 amino acids. CDR3 DNA: TGCAGTGCCTACTATGGCTACACCTTC. This gives the protein CSAYYGYTF.